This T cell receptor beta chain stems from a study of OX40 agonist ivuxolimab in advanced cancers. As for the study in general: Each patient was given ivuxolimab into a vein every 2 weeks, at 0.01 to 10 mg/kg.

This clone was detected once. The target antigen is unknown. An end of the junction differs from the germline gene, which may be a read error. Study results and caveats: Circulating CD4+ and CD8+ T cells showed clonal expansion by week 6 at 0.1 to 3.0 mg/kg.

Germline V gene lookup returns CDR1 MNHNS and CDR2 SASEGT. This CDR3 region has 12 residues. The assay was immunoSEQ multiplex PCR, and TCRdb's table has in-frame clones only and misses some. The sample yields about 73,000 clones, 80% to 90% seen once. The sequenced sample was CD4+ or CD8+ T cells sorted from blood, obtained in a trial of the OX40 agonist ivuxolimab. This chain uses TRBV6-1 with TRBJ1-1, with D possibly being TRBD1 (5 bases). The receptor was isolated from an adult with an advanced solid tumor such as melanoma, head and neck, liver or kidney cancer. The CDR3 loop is CILGVGGTEAFF. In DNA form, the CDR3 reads TGCATACTAGGGGTTGGCGGAACTGAAGCTTTCTTT.